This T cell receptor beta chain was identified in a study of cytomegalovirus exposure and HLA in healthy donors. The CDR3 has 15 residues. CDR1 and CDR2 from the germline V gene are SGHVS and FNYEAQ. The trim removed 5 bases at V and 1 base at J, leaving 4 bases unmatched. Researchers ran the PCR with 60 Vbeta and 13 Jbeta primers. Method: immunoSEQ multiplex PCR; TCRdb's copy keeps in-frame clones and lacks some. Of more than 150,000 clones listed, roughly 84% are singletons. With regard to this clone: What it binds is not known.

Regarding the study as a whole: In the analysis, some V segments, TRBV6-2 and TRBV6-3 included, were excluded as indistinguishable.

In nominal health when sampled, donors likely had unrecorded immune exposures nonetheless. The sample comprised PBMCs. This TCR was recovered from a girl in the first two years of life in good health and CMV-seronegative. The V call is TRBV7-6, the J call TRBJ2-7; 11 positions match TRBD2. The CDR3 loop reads CASSPGTSGSYEQYF. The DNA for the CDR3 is TGTGCCAGCAGCCCCGGGACTAGCGGTTCCTACGAGCAGTACTTC.